This T cell receptor (beta chain) was profiled in a study of blood T cell repertoires in COVID-19. For the study at large: Acute and convalescent COVID-19 specimens originated in the United States, Italy and Spain. T cells, B-cell-depleted T cells, or PBMCs supplied cDNA or gDNA.

The Seattle patients, enrolled during active infection, were followed longitudinally. Germline V lookup: CDR1 LGHNA, CDR2 YSLEER. V was shortened by 0 bases and J by 0 bases, with 12 bases between the two germline ends. The CDR3 runs 17 residues. As processed by the authors: Estimated nucleated cell counts came from reference gene primer amplification. Assay used: immunoSEQ multiplex PCR; TCRdb lists only in-frame clones, some missing. V and J calls and clone size are given by that table; D and trimming were obtained from the DNA. Of 150,000 to 200,000 clones in the sample, around 85% were seen once. The chain links TRBV4-3 to TRBJ1-5; D is undetermined. The sample taken for sequencing was peripheral blood. This receptor was obtained from a woman aged 60-75 years with COVID-19, enrolled during active disease. CDR3 residues: CASSQEVGTLSNQPQHF. CDR3 DNA sequence: TGCGCCAGCAGCCAAGAAGTCGGTACCCTTAGCAATCAGCCCCAGCATTTT.